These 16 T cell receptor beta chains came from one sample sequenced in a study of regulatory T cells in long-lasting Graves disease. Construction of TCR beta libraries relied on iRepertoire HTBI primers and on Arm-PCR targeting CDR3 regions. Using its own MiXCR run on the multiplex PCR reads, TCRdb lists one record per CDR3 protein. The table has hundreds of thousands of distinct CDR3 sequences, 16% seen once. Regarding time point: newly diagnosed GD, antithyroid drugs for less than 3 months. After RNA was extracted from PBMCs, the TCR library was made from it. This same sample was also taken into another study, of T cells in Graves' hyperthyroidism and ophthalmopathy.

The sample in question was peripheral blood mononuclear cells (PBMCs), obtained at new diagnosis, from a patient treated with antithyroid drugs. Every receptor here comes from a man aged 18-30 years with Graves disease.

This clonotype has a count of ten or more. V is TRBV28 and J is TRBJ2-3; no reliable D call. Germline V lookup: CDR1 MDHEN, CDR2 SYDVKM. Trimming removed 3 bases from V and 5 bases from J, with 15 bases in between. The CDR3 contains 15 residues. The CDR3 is CASSLPYRMGDTQYF. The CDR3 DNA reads TGTGCCAGCAGTTTGCCATACCGCATGGGAGATACGCAGTATTTT.

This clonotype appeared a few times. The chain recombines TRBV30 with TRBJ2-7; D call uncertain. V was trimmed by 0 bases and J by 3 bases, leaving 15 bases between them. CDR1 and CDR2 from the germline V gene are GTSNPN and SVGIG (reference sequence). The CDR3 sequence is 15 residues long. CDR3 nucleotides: TGTGCCTGGAGTGTGTCCCCGGCGGAGCTCTACGAGCAGTACTTC. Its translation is CAWSVSPAELYEQYF.

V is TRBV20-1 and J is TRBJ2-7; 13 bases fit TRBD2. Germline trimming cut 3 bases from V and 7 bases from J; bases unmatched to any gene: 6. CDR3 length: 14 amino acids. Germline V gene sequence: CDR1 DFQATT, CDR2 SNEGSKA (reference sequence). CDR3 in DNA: TGCAGTGCTAGGGCACCGGGACTAGCGGGAGAGCAGTACTTC. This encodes CSARAPGLAGEQYF.

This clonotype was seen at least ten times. The CDR3 region has the DNA TGCGCCAGCAGAACTAGCGGCACAGATACGCAGTATTTT. Residues: CASRTSGTDTQYF. V usage is TRBV5-1 and J usage is TRBJ2-3, with 7 bases matching TRBD2. Germline CDR1 reads SGHRS; CDR2 reads YFSETQ. Trimming took 5 bases from V and 1 from J; bases not matched to a gene: 1. The CDR3 is 13 amino acids.

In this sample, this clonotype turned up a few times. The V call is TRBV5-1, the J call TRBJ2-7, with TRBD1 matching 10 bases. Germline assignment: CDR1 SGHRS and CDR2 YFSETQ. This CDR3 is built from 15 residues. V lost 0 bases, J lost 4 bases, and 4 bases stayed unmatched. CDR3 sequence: CASSLGQGARYEQYF. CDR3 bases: TGCGCCAGCAGCTTGGGACAGGGGGCGCGGTACGAGCAGTACTTC. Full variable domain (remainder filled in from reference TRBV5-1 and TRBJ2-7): KAGVTQTPRYLIKTRGQQVTLSCSPISGHRSVSWYQQTPGQGLQFLFEYFSETQRNKGNFPGRFSGRQFSNSRSEMNVSTLELGDSALYLCASSLGQGARYEQYFGPGTRLTVT.

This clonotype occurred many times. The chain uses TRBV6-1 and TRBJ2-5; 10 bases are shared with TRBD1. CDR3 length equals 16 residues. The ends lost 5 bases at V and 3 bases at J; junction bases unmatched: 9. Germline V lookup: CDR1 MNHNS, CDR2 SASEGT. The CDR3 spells CASSQGGQGPEETQYF. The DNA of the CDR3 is TGTGCCAGCAGTCAAGGGGGACAGGGGCCAGAAGAGACCCAGTACTTC.

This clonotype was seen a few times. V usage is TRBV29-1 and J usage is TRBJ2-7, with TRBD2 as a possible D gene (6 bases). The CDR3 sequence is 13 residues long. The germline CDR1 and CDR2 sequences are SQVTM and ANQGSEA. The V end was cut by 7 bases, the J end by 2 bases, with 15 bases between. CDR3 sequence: CSAQIAEAYEQYF. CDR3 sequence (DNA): TGCAGCGCCCAGATAGCGGAGGCCTACGAGCAGTACTTC.

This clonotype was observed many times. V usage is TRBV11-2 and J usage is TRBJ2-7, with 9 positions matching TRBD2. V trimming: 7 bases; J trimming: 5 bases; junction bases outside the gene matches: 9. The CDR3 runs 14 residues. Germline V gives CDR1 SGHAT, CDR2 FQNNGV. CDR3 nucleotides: TGTGCCAGCACCCGAGGACTAGCGTCCAACGAGCAGTACTTC. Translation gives CASTRGLASNEQYF.

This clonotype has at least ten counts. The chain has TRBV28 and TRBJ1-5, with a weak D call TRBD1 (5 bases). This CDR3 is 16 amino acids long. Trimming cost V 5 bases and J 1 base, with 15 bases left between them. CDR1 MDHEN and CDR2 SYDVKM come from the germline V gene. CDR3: CASSIDRGESNQPQHF. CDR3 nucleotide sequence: TGTGCCAGCAGTATAGACCGGGGCGAGAGCAATCAGCCCCAGCATTTT.

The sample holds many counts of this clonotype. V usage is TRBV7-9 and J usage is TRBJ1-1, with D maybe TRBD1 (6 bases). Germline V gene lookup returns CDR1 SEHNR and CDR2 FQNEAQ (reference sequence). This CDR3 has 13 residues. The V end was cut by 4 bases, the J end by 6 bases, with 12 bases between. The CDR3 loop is CASSSLRGAEAFF. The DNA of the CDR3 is TGTGCCAGCAGCTCCCTCAGGGGCGCTGAAGCTTTCTTT.

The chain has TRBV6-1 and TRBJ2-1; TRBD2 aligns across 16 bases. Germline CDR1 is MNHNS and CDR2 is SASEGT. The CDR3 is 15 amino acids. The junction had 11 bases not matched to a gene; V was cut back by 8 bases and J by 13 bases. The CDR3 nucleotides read TGTGCCAGCGCCGCCGGGACTAGCGGGAGGGCGGTTCAGTTCTTC. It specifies CASAAGTSGRAVQFF.

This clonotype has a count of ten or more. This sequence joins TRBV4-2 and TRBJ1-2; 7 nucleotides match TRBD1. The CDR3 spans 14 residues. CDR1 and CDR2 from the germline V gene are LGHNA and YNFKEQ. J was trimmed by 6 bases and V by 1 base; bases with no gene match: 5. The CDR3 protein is CASSQGPGGDGYTF. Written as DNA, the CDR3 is TGTGCCAGCAGCCAAGGCCCAGGGGGAGATGGCTACACCTTC.

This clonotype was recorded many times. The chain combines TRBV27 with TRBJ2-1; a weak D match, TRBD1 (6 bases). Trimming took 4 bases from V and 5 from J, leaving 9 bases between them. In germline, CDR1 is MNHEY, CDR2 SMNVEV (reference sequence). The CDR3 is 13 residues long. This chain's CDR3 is CASSWTANNEQFF. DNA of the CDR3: TGTGCCAGCAGTTGGACAGCCAACAATGAGCAGTTCTTC.

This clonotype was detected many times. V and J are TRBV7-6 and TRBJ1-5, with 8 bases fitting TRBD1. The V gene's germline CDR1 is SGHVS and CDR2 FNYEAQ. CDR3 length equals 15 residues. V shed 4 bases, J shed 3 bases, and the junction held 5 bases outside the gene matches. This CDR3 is CASSSGTGDNQPQHF. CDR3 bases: TGTGCCAGCAGCTCCGGGACAGGAGACAATCAGCCCCAGCATTTT.

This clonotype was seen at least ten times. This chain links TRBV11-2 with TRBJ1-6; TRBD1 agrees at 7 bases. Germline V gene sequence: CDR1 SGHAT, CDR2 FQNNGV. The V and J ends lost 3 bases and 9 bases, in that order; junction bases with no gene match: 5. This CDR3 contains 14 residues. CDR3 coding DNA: TGTGCCAGCAGCTTTACAGGGGCAGGTTCACCCCTCCACTTT. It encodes CASSFTGAGSPLHF.

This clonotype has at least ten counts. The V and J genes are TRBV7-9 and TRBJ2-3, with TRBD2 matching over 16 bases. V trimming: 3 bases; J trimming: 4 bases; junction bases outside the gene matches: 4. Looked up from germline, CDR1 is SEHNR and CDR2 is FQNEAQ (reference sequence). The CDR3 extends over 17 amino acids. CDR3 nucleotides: TGTGCCAGCAGCTTTGGGACTAGCGGGAGGGTTGCAGATACGCAGTATTTT. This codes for CASSFGTSGRVADTQYF. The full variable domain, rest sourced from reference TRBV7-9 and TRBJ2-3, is DTGVSQNPRHKITKRGQNVTFRCDPISEHNRLYWYRQTLGQGPEFLTYFQNEAQLEKSRLLSDRFSAERPKGSFSTLEIQRTEQGDSAMYLCASSFGTSGRVADTQYFGPGTRLTVL.